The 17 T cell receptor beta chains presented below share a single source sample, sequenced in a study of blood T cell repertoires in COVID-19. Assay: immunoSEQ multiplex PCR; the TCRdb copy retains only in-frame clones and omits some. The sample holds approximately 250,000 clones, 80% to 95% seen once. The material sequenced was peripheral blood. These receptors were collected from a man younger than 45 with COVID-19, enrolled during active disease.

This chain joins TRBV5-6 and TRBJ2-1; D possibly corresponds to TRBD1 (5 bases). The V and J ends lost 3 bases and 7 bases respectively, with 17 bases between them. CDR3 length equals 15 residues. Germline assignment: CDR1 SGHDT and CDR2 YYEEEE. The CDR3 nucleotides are TGTGCCAGCAGCTCCCCTCCGGTCCCAGGGAATGAGCAGTTCTTC. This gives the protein CASSSPPVPGNEQFF.

Here the CDR3 reads CASSSDRVRGYTF. The CDR3 region has the DNA TGTGCCAGCAGTTCAGACAGGGTTAGAGGCTACACCTTC. The chain links TRBV6-5 to TRBJ1-2; 7 positions agree with TRBD1. Trimming took 4 bases from V and 8 from J; bases not matched to a gene: 7. Per the germline V gene, CDR1 is MNHEY and CDR2 is SVGAGI. This CDR3 has 13 amino acids.

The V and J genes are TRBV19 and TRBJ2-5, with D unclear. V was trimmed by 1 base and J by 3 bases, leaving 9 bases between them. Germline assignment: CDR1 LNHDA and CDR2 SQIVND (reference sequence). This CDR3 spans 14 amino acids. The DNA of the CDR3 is TGTGCCAGTAGTATAGGCCAGATTGAAGAGACCCAGTACTTC. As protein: CASSIGQIEETQYF.

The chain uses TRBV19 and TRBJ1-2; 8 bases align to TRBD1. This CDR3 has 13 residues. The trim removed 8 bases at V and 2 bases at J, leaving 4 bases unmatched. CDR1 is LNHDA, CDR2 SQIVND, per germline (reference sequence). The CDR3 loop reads CASLTGGNYGYTF. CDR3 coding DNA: TGTGCCAGTCTAACAGGGGGAAACTATGGCTACACCTTC.

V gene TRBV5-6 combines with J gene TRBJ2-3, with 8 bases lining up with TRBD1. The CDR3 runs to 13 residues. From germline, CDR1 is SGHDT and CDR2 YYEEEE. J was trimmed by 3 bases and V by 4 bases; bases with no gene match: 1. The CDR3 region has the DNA TGTGCCAGCAGCCGGACAGGGACAGATACGCAGTATTTT. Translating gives CASSRTGTDTQYF. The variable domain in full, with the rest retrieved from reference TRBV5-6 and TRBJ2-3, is DAGVTQSPTHLIKTRGQQVTLRCSPKSGHDTVSWYQQALGQGPQFIFQYYEEEERQRGNFPDRFSGHQFPNYSSELNVNALLLGDSALYLCASSRTGTDTQYFGPGTRLTVL.

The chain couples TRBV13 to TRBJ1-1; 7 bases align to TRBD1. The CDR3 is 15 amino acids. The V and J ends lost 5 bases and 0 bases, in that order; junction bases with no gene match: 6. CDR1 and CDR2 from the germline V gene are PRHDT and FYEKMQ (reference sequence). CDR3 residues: CASSGGTAMNTEAFF. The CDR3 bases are TGTGCCAGCAGCGGAGGGACAGCCATGAACACTGAAGCTTTCTTT.

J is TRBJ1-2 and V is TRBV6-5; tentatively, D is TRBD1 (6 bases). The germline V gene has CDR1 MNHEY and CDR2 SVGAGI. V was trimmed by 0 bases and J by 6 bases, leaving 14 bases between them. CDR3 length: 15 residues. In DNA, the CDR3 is TGTGCCAGCAGTTACTCGGTCACAGGGAGGGATGGCTACACCTTC. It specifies CASSYSVTGRDGYTF.

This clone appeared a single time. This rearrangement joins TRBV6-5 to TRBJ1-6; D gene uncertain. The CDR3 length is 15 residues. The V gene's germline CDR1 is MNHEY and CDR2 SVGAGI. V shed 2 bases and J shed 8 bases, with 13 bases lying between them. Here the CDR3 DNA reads TGTGCCAGCAGTTACCGGGAGGGAAAGGATTCACCCCTCCACTTT. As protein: CASSYREGKDSPLHF.

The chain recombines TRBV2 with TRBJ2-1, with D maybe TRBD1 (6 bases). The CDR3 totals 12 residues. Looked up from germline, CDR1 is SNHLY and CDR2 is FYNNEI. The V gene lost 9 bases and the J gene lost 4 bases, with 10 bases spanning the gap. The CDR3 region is CARGAVYNEQFF. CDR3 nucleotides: TGTGCCAGGGGGGCCGTGTACAATGAGCAGTTCTTC.

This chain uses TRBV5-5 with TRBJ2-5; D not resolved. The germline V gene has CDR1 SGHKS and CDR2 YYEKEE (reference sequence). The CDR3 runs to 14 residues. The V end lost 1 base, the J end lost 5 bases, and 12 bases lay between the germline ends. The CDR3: CASSLLSAVETQYF. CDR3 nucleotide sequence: TGTGCCAGCAGCTTGTTGTCGGCGGTGGAGACCCAGTACTTC.

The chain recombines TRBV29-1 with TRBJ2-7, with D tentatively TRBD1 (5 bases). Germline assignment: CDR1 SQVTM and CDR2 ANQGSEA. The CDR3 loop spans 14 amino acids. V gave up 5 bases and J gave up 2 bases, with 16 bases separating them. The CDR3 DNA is TGCAGCGTTCAAGTGACAGCCTCTACCTACGAGCAGTACTTC. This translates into CSVQVTASTYEQYF.

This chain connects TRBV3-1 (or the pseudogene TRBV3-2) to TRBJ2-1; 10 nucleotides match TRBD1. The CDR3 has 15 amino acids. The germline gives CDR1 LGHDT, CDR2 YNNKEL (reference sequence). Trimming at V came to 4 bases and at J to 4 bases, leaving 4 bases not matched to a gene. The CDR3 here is CASSPGQGPYNEQFF. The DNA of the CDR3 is TGTGCCAGCAGCCCGGGACAGGGGCCTTACAATGAGCAGTTCTTC.

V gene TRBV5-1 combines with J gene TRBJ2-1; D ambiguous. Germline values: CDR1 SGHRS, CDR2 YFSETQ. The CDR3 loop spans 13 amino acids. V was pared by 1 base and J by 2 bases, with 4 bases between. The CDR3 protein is CASSLSPYNEQFF. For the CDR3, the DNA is TGCGCCAGCAGCTTGAGCCCCTACAATGAGCAGTTCTTC.

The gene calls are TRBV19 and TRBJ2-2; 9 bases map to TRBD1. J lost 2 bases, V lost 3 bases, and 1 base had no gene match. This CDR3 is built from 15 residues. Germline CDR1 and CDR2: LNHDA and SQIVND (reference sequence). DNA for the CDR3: TGTGCCAGTAGTATGACAGGGGGAAACACCGGGGAGCTGTTTTTT. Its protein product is CASSMTGGNTGELFF. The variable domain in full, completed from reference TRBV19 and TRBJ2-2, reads DGGITQSPKYLFRKEGQNVTLSCEQNLNHDAMYWYRQDPGQGLRLIYYSQIVNDFQKGDIAEGYSVSREKKESFPLTVTSAQKNPTAFYLCASSMTGGNTGELFFGEGSRLTVL.

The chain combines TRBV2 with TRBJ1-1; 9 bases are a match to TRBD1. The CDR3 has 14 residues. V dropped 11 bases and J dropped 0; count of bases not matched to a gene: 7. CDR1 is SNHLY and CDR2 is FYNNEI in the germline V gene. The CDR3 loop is CACTGGLMNTEAFF. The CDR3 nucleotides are TGTGCCTGTACAGGGGGCCTAATGAACACTGAAGCTTTCTTT. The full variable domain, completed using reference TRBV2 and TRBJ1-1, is EPEVTQTPSHQVTQMGQEVILRCVPISNHLYFYWYRQILGQKVEFLVSFYNNEISEKSEIFDDQFSVERPDGSNFTLKIRSTKLEDSAMYFCACTGGLMNTEAFFGQGTRLTVV.

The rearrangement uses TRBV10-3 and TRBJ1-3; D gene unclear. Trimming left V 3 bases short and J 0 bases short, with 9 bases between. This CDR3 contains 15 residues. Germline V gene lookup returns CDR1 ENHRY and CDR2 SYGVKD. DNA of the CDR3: TGTGCCATCAGTGACTCCGAGGTCTCTGGAAACACCATATATTTT. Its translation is CAISDSEVSGNTIYF.

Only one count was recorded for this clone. The CDR3 bases are TGTGCCAGCAGCCAAGAGTATAGGGGGACAGATACGCAGTATTTT. This sequence encodes CASSQEYRGTDTQYF. V usage is TRBV4-2 and J usage is TRBJ2-3; tentatively, D is TRBD1 (6 bases). Between the trimmed V and J ends, which lost 0 bases and 3 bases, there was a span of 10 bases. The CDR3 consists of 15 residues. Germline V CDR1 and CDR2: LGHNA, YNFKEQ.